Listed below are T cell receptor beta chains from one sample, sequenced in a study of T cell repertoires in cytomegalovirus infection. One entry per CDR3 protein, called by TCRdb with MiXCR from the reads. The sample gives 400,000 or so distinct CDR3 sequences, around 18% of which show up once; 8.5% to 10% is in the top ten. Sequencing input: PBMCs. The receptors originated from a human donor in good health (CMV status not recorded). Some clones in this sample may be carry-over from other donors' samples. CDR3s include the opening cysteine and the closing phenylalanine or tryptophan. The D gene is left open where the match is weak. The size field is filled for only some rows; it gives once, few, many or a size class.

TRBV12-3/TRBV12-4,many,TRBJ1-2,TRBD1,CASRGTGPGYGYTF,TGTGCCAGCCGCGGGACAGGGCCCGGCTATGGCTACACCTTC
TRBV6-2/TRBV6-3,few,TRBJ2-7,NA,CASRSAGKQYF,TGTGCCAGCAGGAGTGCAGGGAAGCAGTACTTC
TRBV7-9,many,TRBJ2-2,TRBD1,CASIGQENTGELFF,TGTGCCAGCATAGGACAGGAGAACACCGGGGAGCTGTTTTTT
TRBV28,many,TRBJ1-1,NA,CASRPGHQDTEAFF,TGTGCCAGCAGGCCGGGACACCAGGACACTGAAGCTTTCTTT
TRBV7-9,many,TRBJ1-5,NA,CASSFPKRHQPQHF,TGTGCCAGCAGCTTCCCCAAGAGGCATCAGCCCCAGCATTTT
TRBV7-6,many,TRBJ2-2,NA,CASRKTATGWGAGELFF,TGTGCCAGCAGGAAAACGGCGACAGGATGGGGTGCCGGGGAGCTGTTTTTT
TRBV6-1,few,TRBJ2-1,TRBD2,CASSNIAGVGQFF,TGTGCCAGCAGTAATATAGCGGGAGTGGGGCAGTTCTTC
TRBV7-2,NA,TRBJ2-7,NA,CASSPSGTTYEQYF,TGTGCCAGCAGCCCATCCGGGACAACTTACGAGCAGTACTTC
TRBV6-8,few,TRBJ2-5,TRBD1,CASSSHRGLEETQYF,TGTGCCAGCAGTTCCCACAGGGGATTGGAAGAGACCCAGTACTTC
TRBV7-8,many,TRBJ1-2,NA,CASSRMNRDWYGYTF,TGTGCCAGCAGCCGTATGAACAGGGATTGGTATGGCTACACCTTC
TRBV24-1,NA,TRBJ1-4,NA,CATSDRSTATNEKLFF,TGTGCCACCAGTGATCGCTCGACGGCAACTAATGAAAAACTGTTTTTT
TRBV7-8,many,TRBJ2-5,NA,CASSLPVDLETQYF,TGTGCCAGCAGCTTACCAGTAGACTTGGAGACCCAGTACTTC
TRBV6-5,NA,TRBJ1-6,TRBD1,CASSGGLNSPLHF,TGTGCCAGCTCAGGGGGCTTGAATTCACCCCTCCACTTT
TRBV7-9,many,TRBJ2-3,TRBD1,CASSLEGQGASADTQYF,TGTGCCAGCAGCTTAGAGGGCCAGGGGGCGAGTGCAGATACGCAGTATTTT
TRBV7-2,many,TRBJ1-4,NA,CASSRGAGGEKLFF,TGTGCCAGCAGCCGGGGTGCAGGAGGGGAAAAACTGTTTTTT
TRBV28,few,TRBJ1-4,TRBD1,CASSPPGQVDEKLFF,TGTGCCAGCAGTCCGCCGGGACAGGTAGATGAAAAACTGTTTTTT
TRBV5-1,NA,TRBJ2-7,TRBD1,CASSRGQATYEQYF,TGCGCCAGCAGCCGCGGACAGGCAACCTACGAGCAGTACTTC
TRBV6-6,NA,TRBJ1-1,NA,CASSPGQRAEAFF,TGTGCCAGCAGTCCCGGACAGCGCGCTGAAGCTTTCTTT
TRBV6-4,NA,TRBJ2-7,NA,CASIRGVASEQYF,TGTGCCAGCATTAGGGGGGTTGCGTCCGAGCAGTACTTC
TRBV7-8,many,TRBJ1-5,NA,CASSASSNQPQHF,TGTGCCAGCAGCGCGAGCAGCAATCAGCCCCAGCATTTT
TRBV6-2/TRBV6-3,few,TRBJ2-7,TRBD1,CASSHRQGRAYEQYF,TGTGCCAGCAGTCACAGACAGGGTAGGGCCTACGAGCAGTACTTC
TRBV5-6,NA,TRBJ2-4,TRBD1,CASSLPPKGQLSAKNIQYF,TGTGCCAGCAGCTTGCCACCAAAGGGACAGCTCAGCGCCAAAAACATTCAGTACTTC
TRBV7-2,many,TRBJ2-1,TRBD2,CASSPRTSGASSYNEQFF,TGTGCCAGCAGCCCACGGACTAGCGGGGCAAGCTCCTACAATGAGCAGTTCTTC
TRBV27,NA,TRBJ2-7,NA,CASTGTSPYEQYF,TGTGCCAGCACCGGGACGAGCCCCTACGAGCAGTACTTC
TRBV7-2,many,TRBJ2-3,NA,CASSPQREDTQYF,TGTGCCAGCAGCCCGCAGAGGGAAGATACGCAGTATTTT
TRBV11-2,NA,TRBJ2-3,NA,CASRSRGGTGDTQYF,TGTGCCAGCAGATCGAGGGGGGGGACAGGAGATACGCAGTATTTT
TRBV6-1,many,TRBJ2-1,TRBD2,CASRPLAEIYNEQFF,TGTGCCAGCAGGCCACTAGCGGAAATCTACAATGAGCAGTTCTTC